This is a list of T cell receptor beta chains from one sample in a study of blood T cell repertoires in COVID-19. The method was immunoSEQ multiplex PCR; TCRdb's version includes in-frame clones alone and lacks a portion of them. The profile shows 12,000 or so clones, roughly 90% of them singletons. Sequences were obtained from peripheral blood. The receptors here all came from a man between 65 and 85 years old with active COVID-19. Each CDR3 is given with its conserved first and last residue. D genes are given only for firm matches. Where a row states a size, it is once, few, many or the class of an expanded clone; other rows omit it.

TRBV28	TRBJ2-7	-	-	TGTGCCAGCAGGACCAGGAGGAGCTCCTACGAGCAGTACTTC	CASRTRRSSYEQYF
TRBV6-2/TRBV6-3	TRBJ2-1	-	TRBD1	TGTGCCAGCAGTTACACTCAGGGGGCCAATGAGCAGTTCTTC	CASSYTQGANEQFF
TRBV27	TRBJ1-2	-	TRBD1	TGTGCCAGCAGTCCAAAGGGGGCGCAGAGCTACACCTTC	CASSPKGAQSYTF
TRBV5-1	TRBJ2-3	-	TRBD1	TGCGCCAGCAGCGGAGGGACAGGGGTTGGTGATACGCAGTATTTT	CASSGGTGVGDTQYF
TRBV25-1	TRBJ1-4	once	TRBD1	TGTGCCAGCAGTGATCCCCGGGACAGGCTCGGAAAACTGTTTTTT	CASSDPRDRLGKLFF
TRBV7-2	TRBJ1-4	-	-	TGTGCCAGCAGCTTGGGCCCTGCTGGGGGGTCGACTAATGAAAAACTGTTTTTT	CASSLGPAGGSTNEKLFF
TRBV3-1/TRBV3-2	TRBJ1-2	-	-	TGTGCCAGCAGCCAAGGTGGCGGAGCTAACTATGGCTACACCTTC	CASSQGGGANYGYTF
TRBV11-2	TRBJ2-3	-	-	TGTGCCAGCAGCGAAGGGGTCAGTGGGGGCACAGATACGCAGTATTTT	CASSEGVSGGTDTQYF
TRBV4-1	TRBJ1-6	-	-	TGCGCCAGCAGCCAACCGGACACCGGCTCCTATAATTCACCCCTCCACTTT	CASSQPDTGSYNSPLHF
TRBV7-9	TRBJ1-2	once	-	TGTGCCAGCAGCTTAGGAGGGTTCTATGGCTACACCTTC	CASSLGGFYGYTF
TRBV10-3	TRBJ2-3	-	-	TGTGCCATCAGTGAAGGTGGGAGCCGCCCAGATACGCAGTATTTT	CAISEGGSRPDTQYF
TRBV5-8	TRBJ2-1	-	-	TGTGCCAGCAGCTTGGAGGTAGCGATCTCCTACAATGAGCAGTTCTTC	CASSLEVAISYNEQFF
TRBV5-4	TRBJ2-5	-	-	TGTGCCAGCAGCGTCGGGGGTACCCAAGAGACCCAGTACTTC	CASSVGGTQETQYF
TRBV11-3	TRBJ1-1	-	TRBD1	TGTGCCAGCAGCGACACAGGGGGAACCTCCATGAACACTGAAGCTTTCTTT	CASSDTGGTSMNTEAFF
TRBV13	TRBJ1-3	-	-	TGTGCCAGCAGCCCTCGCGGCAGCTCTGGAAACACCATATATTTT	CASSPRGSSGNTIYF
TRBV3-1/TRBV3-2	TRBJ2-3	once	-	TGTGCCAGCAGCCAAGAGAGCTGTGCGGATACGCAGTATTTT	CASSQESCADTQYF
TRBV6-5	TRBJ1-6	-	TRBD1	TGTGCCAGCAGAGCAGGGGGCAATCTCAATTCACCCCTCCACTTT	CASRAGGNLNSPLHF
TRBV5-1	TRBJ1-2	-	-	TGCGCCAGCAGCCTTTCCATATCTACAGGGAACTTATACTATGGCTACACCTTC	CASSLSISTGNLYYGYTF
TRBV19	TRBJ1-1	-	-	TGTGCCAGTCGGGTCTTCATGAACACTGAAGCTTTCTTT	CASRVFMNTEAFF
TRBV6-5	TRBJ2-7	-	-	TGTGCCAGCACCGAGGTTAGAGGGTGGGATGAGCAGTACTTC	CASTEVRGWDEQYF
TRBV6-1	TRBJ2-2	-	TRBD1	TGTGCCAGCAGTGAAGGACAGGGGTGGAACACCGGGGAGCTGTTTTTT	CASSEGQGWNTGELFF
TRBV3-1/TRBV3-2	TRBJ1-6	-	-	TGTGCCAGCAGCCAAGATACAGGGACCTGGCTACCCCTCCACTTT	CASSQDTGTWLPLHF
TRBV5-4	TRBJ2-7	-	-	TGTGCCAGCAGCCCCCCGTGGCAACCCTACGAGCAGTACTTC	CASSPPWQPYEQYF
TRBV18	TRBJ1-1	-	-	TGTGCCAGCTCACCACCGTCTAAGAACACTGAAGCTTTCTTT	CASSPPSKNTEAFF
TRBV19	TRBJ2-3	-	-	TGTGCCAGTAGCCTTGTTAGGGGAGGGGGGACAGATACGCAGTATTTT	CASSLVRGGGTDTQYF
TRBV5-1	TRBJ2-7	-	TRBD1	TGCGCCAGCAGACTGGGGACAGGAGACTCCTACGAGCAGTACTTC	CASRLGTGDSYEQYF
TRBV9	TRBJ1-2	-	TRBD1	TGTGCCAGCGAAAACAGGGGGCTCTCTGGCTACACCTTC	CASENRGLSGYTF
TRBV7-3	TRBJ2-3	-	-	TGTGCCAGCAGCTTAACTACTAGCTCGACAGATACGCAGTATTTT	CASSLTTSSTDTQYF
TRBV12-3/TRBV12-4	TRBJ2-5	-	TRBD1	TGTGCCAGCAGTCCCGACAGGGCAGAGACCCAGTACTTC	CASSPDRAETQYF
TRBV29-1	TRBJ1-2	-	-	TGCAGCGTTGAAGTTTCTTCAGGGAACAACTATGGCTACACCTTC	CSVEVSSGNNYGYTF
TRBV6-1	TRBJ1-6	-	-	TGTGCCAGCAGTGAATTCGGGCAGGGGATCTCACCCCTCCACTTT	CASSEFGQGISPLHF
TRBV12-3/TRBV12-4	TRBJ2-1	-	-	TGTGCCAGCAGTTTGGGACTTTTGGCGAAGTTCTTC	CASSLGLLAKFF
TRBV24-1	TRBJ1-5	-	TRBD1	TGTGCCACCAGTGATCGTACAGGGGAGAATCAGCCCCAGCATTTT	CATSDRTGENQPQHF
TRBV11-2	TRBJ2-1	-	TRBD2	TGTGCCAGCACCTGGCAGGAGGCGGGAGTATATGAGCAGTTCTTC	CASTWQEAGVYEQFF
TRBV6-5	TRBJ1-1	-	-	TGTGCCAGCAGTTACTCCCAGGGGATGAACACTGAAGCTTTCTTT	CASSYSQGMNTEAFF
TRBV7-2	TRBJ2-1	-	-	TGTGCCAGCAGCTTAGCGGGGGGGCTCTACAATGAGCAGTTCTTC	CASSLAGGLYNEQFF
TRBV29-1	TRBJ1-1	-	TRBD1	TGCAGCGGGGGACAGGGGGGCACTGAAGCTTTCTTT	CSGGQGGTEAFF
TRBV7-6	TRBJ1-3	-	-	TGTGCCAGCAGCCCGAAGACAGAAATCTCTGGAAACACCATATATTTT	CASSPKTEISGNTIYF
TRBV3-1/TRBV3-2	TRBJ1-1	-	TRBD1	TGTGCCAGCAGCCAATGGGGGACAGGGGAGACTGAAGCTTTCTTT	CASSQWGTGETEAFF
TRBV19	TRBJ1-2	-	TRBD1	TGTGCCAGTAGTACCTGGGACAGAGCTAACTATGGCTACACCTTC	CASSTWDRANYGYTF